The rows below give T cell receptor beta chains drawn from one sample of a study of blood T cells in healthy people across ages. TCRdb independently ran MiXCR on the 5' RACE reads; one entry per CDR3 protein. The sample comprises about 280,000 distinct CDR3 sequences, around 30% of which are singletons, and about 30% rests with the top ten. Specimen: blood. These receptors originate from a woman between 70 and 85 years old in good health. The CDR3 runs from the conserved cysteine through the conserved F or W. The D gene is left open where the match is weak. A row's size may be missing; if present it is once, few, many or a size class.

CDR3aa: CASTQAGRIGEQFF; CDR3nt: TGTGCCAGCACCCAGGCGGGGAGGATTGGAGAGCAGTTCTTC; abundance: -; v_gene: TRBV7-9; j_gene: TRBJ2-1; d_gene: -
CDR3aa: CASSATGGNGELFF; CDR3nt: TGTGCCAGTAGCGCGACAGGGGGGAACGGGGAGCTGTTTTTT; abundance: many; v_gene: TRBV19; j_gene: TRBJ2-2; d_gene: TRBD1
CDR3aa: CASSLATDQPQHF; CDR3nt: TGTGCTAGCAGCTTAGCCACAGATCAGCCCCAGCATTTT; abundance: few; v_gene: TRBV7-7; j_gene: TRBJ1-5; d_gene: -
CDR3aa: CAITKGGSTDTQYF; CDR3nt: TGTGCCATCACCAAGGGGGGAAGCACAGATACGCAGTATTTT; abundance: -; v_gene: TRBV10-3; j_gene: TRBJ2-3; d_gene: -
CDR3aa: CASSPGTLKGSSPLHF; CDR3nt: TGTGCCAGCAGCCCTGGGACACTCAAGGGTAGTTCACCCCTCCACTTT; abundance: few; v_gene: TRBV28; j_gene: TRBJ1-6; d_gene: -
CDR3aa: CSASPSLADWIVNEQFF; CDR3nt: TGCAGTGCTAGCCCCTCCCTAGCGGACTGGATTGTAAATGAGCAGTTCTTC; abundance: once; v_gene: TRBV20-1; j_gene: TRBJ2-1; d_gene: TRBD2
CDR3aa: CASSWGRGSEDGNEQFF; CDR3nt: TGTGCCAGCAGCTGGGGACGGGGGTCCGAGGACGGCAATGAGCAGTTCTTC; abundance: few; v_gene: TRBV7-9; j_gene: TRBJ2-1; d_gene: -
CDR3aa: CASTLQGESGANVLTF; CDR3nt: TGTGCCAGCACCCTTCAGGGGGAATCGGGGGCCAACGTCCTGACTTTC; abundance: -; v_gene: TRBV2; j_gene: TRBJ2-6; d_gene: TRBD1
CDR3aa: CASRPQGQETQYF; CDR3nt: TGTGCCAGCAGGCCCCAGGGGCAAGAGACCCAGTACTTC; abundance: few; v_gene: TRBV12-3/TRBV12-4; j_gene: TRBJ2-5; d_gene: -
CDR3aa: CASSLAGTGSYEQYF; CDR3nt: TGTGCCAGCTCACTAGCCGGGACAGGGTCCTACGAGCAGTACTTC; abundance: -; v_gene: TRBV18; j_gene: TRBJ2-7; d_gene: TRBD1
CDR3aa: CASSESGREYNEQFF; CDR3nt: TGTGCCAGCAGCGAGAGCGGGAGGGAGTACAATGAGCAGTTCTTC; abundance: few; v_gene: TRBV7-2; j_gene: TRBJ2-1; d_gene: TRBD2
CDR3aa: CSARILPPGSRESEQFF; CDR3nt: TGCAGTGCTAGAATCCTCCCGCCGGGGTCAAGGGAAAGTGAGCAGTTCTTC; abundance: -; v_gene: TRBV20-1; j_gene: TRBJ2-1; d_gene: -
CDR3aa: CASSYVGLGYNEQFF; CDR3nt: TGTGCCAGCAGTTACGTGGGACTCGGTTACAATGAGCAGTTCTTC; abundance: few; v_gene: TRBV6-2/TRBV6-3; j_gene: TRBJ2-1; d_gene: -
CDR3aa: CSARAAGSGTETQYF; CDR3nt: TGCAGTGCTAGAGCGGCGGGGAGTGGCACTGAGACCCAGTACTTC; abundance: -; v_gene: TRBV20-1; j_gene: TRBJ2-5; d_gene: -
CDR3aa: CSVGITSNNEQFF; CDR3nt: TGCAGCGTGGGTATCACTTCCAACAATGAGCAGTTCTTC; abundance: few; v_gene: TRBV29-1; j_gene: TRBJ2-1; d_gene: -
CDR3aa: CSAAKQGSGNTIYF; CDR3nt: TGCAGTGCTGCGAAACAGGGCTCTGGAAACACCATATATTTT; abundance: -; v_gene: TRBV20-1; j_gene: TRBJ1-3; d_gene: -
CDR3aa: CASSSSGRETGELFF; CDR3nt: TGTGCCAGCAGTTCTAGCGGGAGGGAAACCGGGGAGCTGTTTTTT; abundance: -; v_gene: TRBV6-1; j_gene: TRBJ2-2; d_gene: TRBD2
CDR3aa: CASSLGSGTGANVLTF; CDR3nt: TGCGCCAGCAGCTTAGGTTCCGGGACCGGGGCCAACGTCCTGACTTTC; abundance: -; v_gene: TRBV5-1; j_gene: TRBJ2-6; d_gene: -
CDR3aa: CSVPAGGSQETQYF; CDR3nt: TGCAGTGTACCAGCGGGAGGTTCCCAAGAGACCCAGTACTTC; abundance: -; v_gene: TRBV20-1; j_gene: TRBJ2-5; d_gene: TRBD2
CDR3aa: CASSRGQGKVKEKLFF; CDR3nt: TGTGCCAGCAGCCGCGGCCAGGGGAAGGTTAAGGAAAAACTGTTTTTT; abundance: -; v_gene: TRBV11-2; j_gene: TRBJ1-4; d_gene: -
CDR3aa: CASSQGPPSDEKLLF; CDR3nt: TGTGCCAGCAGCCAGGGCCCGCCATCTGATGAAAAACTGCTTTTT; abundance: -; v_gene: TRBV13; j_gene: TRBJ1-4; d_gene: -
CDR3aa: CASSEKPAGGPEAFF; CDR3nt: TGTGCCAGCAGTGAGAAGCCCGCGGGAGGCCCTGAAGCTTTCTTT; abundance: few; v_gene: TRBV2; j_gene: TRBJ1-1; d_gene: -
CDR3aa: CASSYRRTSGNEQFF; CDR3nt: TGTGCCAGCAGCTACCGACGGACTAGCGGCAATGAGCAGTTCTTC; abundance: few; v_gene: TRBV7-2; j_gene: TRBJ2-1; d_gene: TRBD2
CDR3aa: CAISEVGQRDTGELFF; CDR3nt: TGTGCCATCAGTGAAGTCGGACAGAGGGACACCGGGGAGCTGTTTTTT; abundance: -; v_gene: TRBV10-3; j_gene: TRBJ2-2; d_gene: -
CDR3aa: CASSLRGGSDTQYF; CDR3nt: TGTGCCAGCAGCTTACGCGGGGGCTCAGATACGCAGTATTTT; abundance: -; v_gene: TRBV7-3; j_gene: TRBJ2-3; d_gene: -
CDR3aa: CASSLGVGLAGGGNIQYF; CDR3nt: TGTGCCAGCAGTTTAGGGGTAGGCCTAGCGGGAGGAGGAAACATTCAGTACTTC; abundance: -; v_gene: TRBV12-3/TRBV12-4; j_gene: TRBJ2-4; d_gene: TRBD2
CDR3aa: CASRDASVYEQYF; CDR3nt: TGTGCCAGCAGGGACGCCTCCGTCTACGAGCAGTACTTC; abundance: -; v_gene: TRBV7-9; j_gene: TRBJ2-7; d_gene: -
CDR3aa: CASSPYDGGDTEAFF; CDR3nt: TGTGCCAGCTCCCCCTATGACGGGGGTGACACTGAAGCTTTCTTT; abundance: -; v_gene: TRBV18; j_gene: TRBJ1-1; d_gene: -
CDR3aa: CASSTLAGPYNEQFF; CDR3nt: TGTGCCAGCAGCACTCTAGCGGGACCCTACAATGAGCAGTTCTTC; abundance: -; v_gene: TRBV14; j_gene: TRBJ2-1; d_gene: TRBD2
CDR3aa: CASSLNWANVLTF; CDR3nt: TGTGCCAGCAGTTTGAATTGGGCCAACGTCCTGACTTTC; abundance: -; v_gene: TRBV27; j_gene: TRBJ2-6; d_gene: -
CDR3aa: CASSEAWASGSTYEQYF; CDR3nt: TGTGCCAGCAGTGAAGCTTGGGCTAGTGGTTCGACCTACGAGCAGTACTTC; abundance: -; v_gene: TRBV6-1; j_gene: TRBJ2-7; d_gene: -
CDR3aa: CASSLMEGIGTEAFF; CDR3nt: TGTGCCAGCAGTCTCATGGAGGGGATCGGCACTGAAGCTTTCTTT; abundance: few; v_gene: TRBV9; j_gene: TRBJ1-1; d_gene: -
CDR3aa: CSARKGQNSGNTIYF; CDR3nt: TGCAGTGCCAGAAAGGGACAGAACTCTGGAAACACCATATATTTT; abundance: few; v_gene: TRBV20-1; j_gene: TRBJ1-3; d_gene: TRBD1
CDR3aa: CASSPRTEQFF; CDR3nt: TGTGCCAGCAGCCCCAGGACAGAGCAGTTCTTC; abundance: -; v_gene: TRBV28; j_gene: TRBJ2-1; d_gene: -
CDR3aa: CASSQLLAGGPSTDTQYF; CDR3nt: TGCGCCAGCAGCCAATTACTAGCGGGGGGCCCCAGCACAGATACGCAGTATTTT; abundance: once; v_gene: TRBV4-3; j_gene: TRBJ2-3; d_gene: TRBD2
CDR3aa: CASSATFRNPSDTQYF; CDR3nt: TGTGCCAGCAGCGCGACATTCAGGAACCCCTCAGATACGCAGTATTTT; abundance: -; v_gene: TRBV7-2; j_gene: TRBJ2-3; d_gene: -
CDR3aa: CASSGGTSGETQYF; CDR3nt: TGCGCCAGCAGCGGGGGGACTAGCGGAGAGACCCAGTACTTC; abundance: -; v_gene: TRBV5-1; j_gene: TRBJ2-5; d_gene: TRBD2
CDR3aa: CSYHAGGLGDTQYF; CDR3nt: TGCAGTTACCACGCGGGAGGGCTGGGAGATACGCAGTATTTT; abundance: many; v_gene: TRBV20-1; j_gene: TRBJ2-3; d_gene: TRBD2
CDR3aa: CATSSGTGSTDTQYF; CDR3nt: TGTGCCACCAGCAGCGGAACAGGGAGCACAGATACGCAGTATTTT; abundance: -; v_gene: TRBV15; j_gene: TRBJ2-3; d_gene: -
CDR3aa: CASSQDTSGSIGDTQYF; CDR3nt: TGCGCCAGCAGCCAAGATACTAGCGGGAGCATTGGAGATACGCAGTATTTT; abundance: -; v_gene: TRBV4-3; j_gene: TRBJ2-3; d_gene: TRBD2
CDR3aa: CASSFTGTSQDTQYF; CDR3nt: TGTGCCAGCAGTTTCACCGGGACTTCCCAAGATACGCAGTATTTT; abundance: -; v_gene: TRBV12-3/TRBV12-4; j_gene: TRBJ2-3; d_gene: -
CDR3aa: CSASKASGKVYEQYF; CDR3nt: TGCAGTGCTAGTAAGGCTAGCGGGAAAGTCTACGAGCAGTACTTC; abundance: -; v_gene: TRBV20-1; j_gene: TRBJ2-7; d_gene: TRBD2
CDR3aa: CSATKGSWEQYF; CDR3nt: TGCAGTGCTACGAAGGGGTCATGGGAGCAGTACTTC; abundance: -; v_gene: TRBV20-1; j_gene: TRBJ2-7; d_gene: -